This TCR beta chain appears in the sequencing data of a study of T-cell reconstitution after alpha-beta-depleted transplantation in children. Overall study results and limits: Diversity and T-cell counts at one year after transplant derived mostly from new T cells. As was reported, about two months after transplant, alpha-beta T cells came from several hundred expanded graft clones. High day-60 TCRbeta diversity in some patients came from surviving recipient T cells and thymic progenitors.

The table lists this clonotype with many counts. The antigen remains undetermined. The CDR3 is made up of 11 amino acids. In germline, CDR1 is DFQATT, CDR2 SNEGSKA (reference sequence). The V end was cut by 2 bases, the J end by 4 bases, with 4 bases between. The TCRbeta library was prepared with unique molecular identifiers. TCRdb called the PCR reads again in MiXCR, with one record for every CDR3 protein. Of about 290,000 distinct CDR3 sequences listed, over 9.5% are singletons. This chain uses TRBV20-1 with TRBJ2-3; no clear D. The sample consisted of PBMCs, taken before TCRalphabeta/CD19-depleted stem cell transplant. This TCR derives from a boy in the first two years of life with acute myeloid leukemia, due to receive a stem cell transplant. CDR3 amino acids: CSARPPDTQYF. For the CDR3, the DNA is TGCAGTGCTAGACCCCCAGATACGCAGTATTTT.